This entry describes one T cell receptor (beta chain). The target antigen is unknown. Only CD45RO-negative cells positively selected for CCR7 counted as naive CD8 cells, so terminally differentiated effector memory CD45RA+ cells were excluded. The study drew all its donors from Caucasian adults living in Nashville, Tennessee. The data were taken from a study of shared clonotypes between healthy human individuals. Every subset had its genomic DNA shared out evenly among several immunoSEQ plates. Assay used: immunoSEQ multiplex PCR; TCRdb lists only in-frame clones, some missing. In the table there are about 610,000 clones, approximately 96% of which are singletons. Study-level points and caveats: In the sorted subsets, rarefaction showed sequencing was incomplete despite large depth. Generation probability values for non-shared clonotypes were lower than those for clonotypes shared by all four donors.

The germline V gene encodes CDR1 WSHSY and CDR2 SAAADI. Trimming pared 4 bases from V and 3 bases from J, leaving 7 bases between. The CDR3 contains 13 residues. The sample comprised naive CD8+ T cells sorted from blood. The receptor was isolated from a woman aged 25 to 39 in good health. This chain uses TRBV10-2 with TRBJ2-1; D is ambiguous. The CDR3 is CASSVRFYNEQFF. CDR3 DNA: TGCGCCAGCAGTGTCAGGTTCTACAATGAGCAGTTCTTC.